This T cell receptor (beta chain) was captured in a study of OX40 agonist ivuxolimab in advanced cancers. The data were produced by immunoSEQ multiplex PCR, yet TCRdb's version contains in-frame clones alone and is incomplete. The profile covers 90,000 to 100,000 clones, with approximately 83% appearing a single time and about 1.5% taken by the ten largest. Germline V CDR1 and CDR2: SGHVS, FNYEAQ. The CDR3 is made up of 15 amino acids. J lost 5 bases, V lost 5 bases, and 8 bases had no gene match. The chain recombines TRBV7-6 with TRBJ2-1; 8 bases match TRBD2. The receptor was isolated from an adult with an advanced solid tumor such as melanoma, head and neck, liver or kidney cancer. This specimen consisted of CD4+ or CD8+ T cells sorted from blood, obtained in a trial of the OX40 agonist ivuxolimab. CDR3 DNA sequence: TGTGCCAGCAGCCGCTCTTTCGGGGGGGACAATGAGCAGTTCTTC. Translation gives CASSRSFGGDNEQFF.